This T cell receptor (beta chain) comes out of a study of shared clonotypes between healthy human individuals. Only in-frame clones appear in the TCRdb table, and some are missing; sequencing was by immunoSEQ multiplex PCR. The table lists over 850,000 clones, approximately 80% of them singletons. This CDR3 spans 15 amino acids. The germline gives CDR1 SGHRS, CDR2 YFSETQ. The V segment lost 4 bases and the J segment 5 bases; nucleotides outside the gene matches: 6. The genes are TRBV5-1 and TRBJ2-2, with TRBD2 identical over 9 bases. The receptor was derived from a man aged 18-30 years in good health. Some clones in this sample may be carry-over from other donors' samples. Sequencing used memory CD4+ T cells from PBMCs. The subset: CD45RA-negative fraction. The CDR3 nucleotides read TGCGCCAGCAGCGTTAGCGGGAGTAGGACCGGGGAGCTGTTTTTT. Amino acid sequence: CASSVSGSRTGELFF. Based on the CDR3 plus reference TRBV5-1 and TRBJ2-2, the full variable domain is KAGVTQTPRYLIKTRGQQVTLSCSPISGHRSVSWYQQTPGQGLQFLFEYFSETQRNKGNFPGRFSGRQFSNSRSEMNVSTLELGDSALYLCASSVSGSRTGELFFGEGSRLTVL.